Presented here are 15 T cell receptor beta chains from one specimen sequenced in a study of blood T cell repertoires in COVID-19. Generated by immunoSEQ multiplex PCR, the TCRdb table keeps only in-frame clones and is missing some. This sample yields 250,000 to 350,000 clones, of which around 87% are seen a single time; less than 9.5% belongs to the top ten. The specimen was peripheral blood. The receptors were sampled from a woman aged 45-65 years who had recovered from COVID-19.

The rearrangement uses TRBV5-8 and TRBJ2-1; 7 nucleotides align to TRBD2. Germline loops: CDR1 SGHTS, CDR2 YDEGEE. The trim removed 7 bases at V and 3 bases at J, leaving 7 bases unmatched. The CDR3 has 14 amino acids. CDR3 DNA sequence: TGTGCCAGCCAAGGGACTACTATCTACAATGAGCAGTTCTTC. Protein product: CASQGTTIYNEQFF.

The chain joins TRBV19 to TRBJ2-1, with 12 bases aligning to TRBD2. CDR1 and CDR2 from the germline V gene are LNHDA and SQIVND (reference sequence). CDR3 length equals 18 residues. With V trimmed by 5 bases and J by 4 bases, 12 bases remained unmatched. This chain's CDR3 is CASSPTLSTSGRYNEQFF. CDR3 DNA sequence: TGTGCCAGTAGTCCTACCCTCTCGACTAGCGGGAGATACAATGAGCAGTTCTTC.

This sequence joins TRBV4-3 and TRBJ2-1; D perhaps matches TRBD2 (5 bases). The V end was cut by 1 base, the J end by 2 bases, with 12 bases between. The CDR3 has 16 amino acids. Germline lookup yields CDR1 LGHNA and CDR2 YSLEER. This CDR3 reads CASSQVVDSAYNEQFF. In DNA form, the CDR3 reads TGCGCCAGCAGCCAAGTGGTGGACTCCGCCTACAATGAGCAGTTCTTC.

The CDR3 DNA reads TGTGCCAGCAGTTACTCGTCAAACCAGGGAGGCACTGAAGCTTTCTTT. Encoded protein: CASSYSSNQGGTEAFF. The J gene is TRBJ1-1, the V gene TRBV6-5; a weak D match, TRBD1 (5 bases). V lost 0 bases and J lost 4, with 15 bases in between. The length of the CDR3 is 16 residues. Germline assignment: CDR1 MNHEY and CDR2 SVGAGI.

The rearrangement links TRBV7-9 to TRBJ2-2; possible D gene TRBD2, 6 bases. The CDR3 loop spans 15 amino acids. V was trimmed by 5 bases and J by 4 bases, leaving 14 bases between them. Germline CDR1 reads SEHNR; CDR2 reads FQNEAQ (reference sequence). CDR3 nucleotide sequence: TGTGCCAGCAGCCAACCGGGAGTCCGCACCGGGGAGCTGTTTTTT. It specifies CASSQPGVRTGELFF.

The chain recombines TRBV5-1 with TRBJ1-2; D remains ambiguous. CDR3 length: 15 residues. Trimming pared 0 bases from V and 2 bases from J, leaving 11 bases between. Germline values: CDR1 SGHRS, CDR2 YFSETQ. The CDR3: CASSLGTTTNYGYTF. In DNA form, the CDR3 reads TGCGCCAGCAGCTTGGGAACAACGACAAACTATGGCTACACCTTC.

The chain is built from TRBV27 and TRBJ1-2; TRBD1 matches 9 bases. CDR1 is MNHEY and CDR2 is SMNVEV in the germline V gene (reference sequence). Losses at the gene ends were 0 bases for V and 4 bases for J; bases not matched to a gene: 6. The CDR3 runs to 16 residues. This chain's CDR3 is CASSLSRQGGVYGYTF. CDR3 coding DNA: TGTGCCAGCAGTTTATCTCGACAGGGGGGTGTCTATGGCTACACCTTC.

The gene calls are TRBV4-1 and TRBJ2-5, with D perhaps TRBD2 (6 bases). V was trimmed by 1 base and J by 4 bases, leaving 16 bases between them. There are 16 residues in the CDR3. Looked up from germline, CDR1 is MGHRA and CDR2 is YSYEKL. The DNA of the CDR3 is TGCGCCAGCAGCCAAGTACCGGGAGTCCGGGGAGAGACCCAGTACTTC. As protein: CASSQVPGVRGETQYF.

The chain uses TRBV29-1 and TRBJ2-3; the match to TRBD2 covers 9 bases. CDR3 length: 15 amino acids. Germline values: CDR1 SQVTM, CDR2 ANQGSEA. J gave up 4 bases and V 0 bases, and 5 bases lay outside the gene matches. The CDR3 nucleotides are TGCAGCGTTGAAGAAGGCGGCGGGAGGGCAGATACGCAGTATTTT. This encodes CSVEEGGGRADTQYF.

Regarding this clone: Other DNA variants within this sample encode the same CDR3. V is TRBV28 and J is TRBJ1-4, with 9 bases identical to TRBD1. J lost 7 bases, V lost 4 bases, and 7 bases had no gene match. This CDR3 is built from 15 residues. Germline loops: CDR1 MDHEN, CDR2 SYDVKM. For the CDR3, the DNA is TGTGCCAGCAGTTCACCGGGACAGGGTGGTGAAAAACTGTTTTTT. It codes for CASSSPGQGGEKLFF.

This chain joins TRBV27 and TRBJ2-7; D possibly corresponds to TRBD1 (5 bases). The V end was cut by 2 bases, the J end by 5 bases, with 10 bases between. CDR3 size: 13 residues. From germline, CDR1 is MNHEY and CDR2 SMNVEV (reference sequence). In DNA, the CDR3 is TGTGCCAGCAGTTTAGGCAGGGCCCACGAGCAGTACTTC. Translation gives CASSLGRAHEQYF.

This rearrangement joins TRBV3-1 (or the pseudogene TRBV3-2) to TRBJ2-7; D is possibly TRBD1 (6 bases). There are 14 residues in the CDR3. The V gene's germline CDR1 is LGHDT and CDR2 YNNKEL (reference sequence). Trimming removed 1 base from V and 3 bases from J, with 10 bases in between. DNA for the CDR3: TGTGCCAGCAGCCAAGTAACAGGGTTCTACGAGCAGTACTTC. The encoded protein is CASSQVTGFYEQYF.

The chain couples TRBV19 to TRBJ1-6; the D is unclear. The CDR3 spans 12 residues. Germline V lookup: CDR1 LNHDA, CDR2 SQIVND (reference sequence). Trimming removed 7 bases from V and 6 bases from J, with 7 bases in between. The CDR3 is CASIQVNSPLHF. The DNA for the CDR3 is TGTGCCAGTATTCAGGTTAATTCACCCCTCCACTTT.

This chain links TRBV12-3 or TRBV12-4 with TRBJ2-1, with no clear D. Trimming took 1 base from V and 8 from J, leaving 6 bases between them. This CDR3 region has 12 residues. The CDR3 nucleotides are TGTGCCAGCAGTTTAGTTGCGGATGAGCAGTTCTTC. Protein: CASSLVADEQFF.

The V and J genes are TRBV18 and TRBJ2-2, with D possibly matching TRBD2 (5 bases). The germline V gene encodes CDR1 KGHSH and CDR2 LQKENI. The CDR3 consists of 15 residues. The germline V and J ends were trimmed by 2 bases and 4 bases, with 11 bases remaining between them. For the CDR3, the DNA is TGTGCCAGCTCACCAAGCCCGGGAACCACCGGGGAGCTGTTTTTT. Its translation is CASSPSPGTTGELFF.